A single sample gave rise to the 21 T cell receptor beta chains below, sequenced in a study of T cells in pancreatic ductal adenocarcinoma. The selected patients with pancreatic ductal adenocarcinoma had surgery but no neoadjuvant therapy. Sequencing used immunoSEQ multiplex PCR; TCRdb keeps in-frame clones, though not all of them. The data show 10,000 or so clones, with 67% seen just once and around 25% held by the top ten. The sequencing sample was made of pancreatic tumor tissue. The receptor set was obtained from a human donor with pancreatic ductal adenocarcinoma.

The chain couples TRBV15 to TRBJ1-2; D is ambiguous. From germline, CDR1 is LNHNV and CDR2 YYDKDF (reference sequence). V was clipped by 2 bases and J by 3 bases, with 16 bases between them. This CDR3 has 16 residues. CDR3 sequence: CATSRSDMTYHYGYTF. CDR3 sequence (DNA): TGTGCCACCAGCAGATCTGACATGACCTACCACTATGGCTACACCTTC.

This clone was observed once. This chain uses TRBV29-1 with TRBJ1-1, with D uncertain. The CDR3 is made up of 12 amino acids. Trimming took 5 bases from V and 1 from J, leaving 8 bases between them. Germline CDR1 and CDR2: SQVTM and ANQGSEA. CDR3 DNA: TGCAGCGTTAAGACTCAGAACACTGAAGCTTTCTTT. It is translated as CSVKTQNTEAFF.

This chain connects TRBV7-3 to TRBJ2-3; a weak D match, TRBD2 (5 bases). Trimming shortened V by 5 bases and J by 3 bases, and 15 bases separated the two germline ends. The CDR3 runs 15 residues. Germline assignment: CDR1 SGHTA and CDR2 FQGTGA. CDR3 nucleotide sequence: TGTGCCAGCAGCCCTCTAGCTCGGGCTACAGATACGCAGTATTTT. Encoded protein: CASSPLARATDTQYF. Full variable domain (rest looked up from reference TRBV7-3 and TRBJ2-3): GAGVSQTPSNKVTEKGKYVELRCDPISGHTALYWYRQSLGQGPEFLIYFQGTGAADDSGLPNDRFFAVRPEGSVSTLKIQRTERGDSAVYLCASSPLARATDTQYFGPGTRLTVL.

The chain carries TRBV18 and TRBJ2-1, with 13 bases identical to TRBD2. The CDR3 length is 15 residues. Germline CDR1 and CDR2: KGHSH and LQKENI. J was trimmed by 9 bases and V by 2 bases; bases with no gene match: 4. CDR3 DNA: TGTGCCAGCTCACCAACTAGCGGGAGGGCTTTTGAGCAGTTCTTC. It yields the protein CASSPTSGRAFEQFF.

The chain carries TRBV5-1 and TRBJ2-3; no reliable D call. The V gene's germline CDR1 is SGHRS and CDR2 YFSETQ. V dropped 3 bases and J dropped 5 bases, with 13 bases sitting between them. This CDR3 comprises 14 residues. CDR3 sequence: CASSSPNSGDTQYF. The CDR3 region has the DNA TGCGCCAGCAGCTCACCGAACTCAGGAGATACGCAGTATTTT.

The chain employs TRBV9 and TRBJ2-3; 8 nucleotides line up with TRBD2. The length of the CDR3 is 14 residues. Germline V lookup: CDR1 SGDLS, CDR2 YYNGEE. Losses at the gene ends were 3 bases for V and 4 bases for J; bases not matched to a gene: 4. CDR3 in DNA: TGTGCCAGCAGCGCCGGGGGGGGGCCAGATACGCAGTATTTT. The encoded protein is CASSAGGGPDTQYF. The entire variable domain, with the rest obtained from reference TRBV9 and TRBJ2-3, is as follows: DSGVTQTPKHLITATGQRVTLRCSPRSGDLSVYWYQQSLDQGLQFLIQYYNGEERAKGNILERFSAQQFPDLHSELNLSSLELGDSALYFCASSAGGGPDTQYFGPGTRLTVL.

The gene calls are TRBV29-1 and TRBJ2-3; D unresolved. This CDR3 is built from 12 residues. Germline V gives CDR1 SQVTM, CDR2 ANQGSEA. The V end was cut by 6 bases, the J end by 0 bases, with 7 bases between. DNA for the CDR3: TGCAGCGTGCTTGTTAGCACAGATACGCAGTATTTT. Translated, it gives CSVLVSTDTQYF.

The table lists this clone with a few counts. The CDR3 here is CASSWTQGSGANVLTF. The CDR3 DNA reads TGCGCCAGCAGCTGGACACAGGGCTCTGGGGCCAACGTCCTGACTTTC. The V gene is TRBV5-1, the J gene TRBJ2-6; D is possibly TRBD1 (6 bases). There are 16 residues in the CDR3. Trimming took 3 bases from V and 0 from J, leaving 10 bases between them. Germline V gene lookup returns CDR1 SGHRS and CDR2 YFSETQ.

This clone was detected once. The chain has TRBV30 and TRBJ2-4; no firm D call. Trimming pared 8 bases from V and 0 bases from J, leaving 23 bases between. The germline V gene has CDR1 GTSNPN and CDR2 SVGIG (reference sequence). This CDR3 has 17 amino acids. The chain's CDR3 is CALYRMTEDLAKNIQYF. DNA of the CDR3: TGTGCCCTCTATCGGATGACGGAAGATTTAGCCAAAAACATTCAGTACTTC.

The V gene is TRBV7-2, the J gene TRBJ1-1; D is unresolved. V was trimmed by 2 bases and J by 5 bases, leaving 9 bases between them. This CDR3 has 13 residues. The germline V gene encodes CDR1 SGHTA and CDR2 FQGNSA. Here the CDR3 reads CASSLWEGTEAFF. For the CDR3, the DNA is TGTGCCAGCAGCTTATGGGAAGGTACTGAAGCTTTCTTT.

CDR3: CASSEVPVYGYTF. The CDR3, as DNA: TGTGCCAGCAGTGAAGTGCCAGTCTATGGCTACACCTTC. The chain combines TRBV2 with TRBJ1-2; the D is unclear. The CDR3 runs to 13 residues. Germline CDR1 reads SNHLY; CDR2 reads FYNNEI. V dropped 1 base and J dropped 4 bases, with 7 bases sitting between them.

V is TRBV5-1 and J is TRBJ1-2; 7 bases agree with TRBD1. The length of the CDR3 is 13 residues. The V segment lost 4 bases and the J segment 5 bases; nucleotides outside the gene matches: 5. Germline V lookup: CDR1 SGHRS, CDR2 YFSETQ. The CDR3 DNA reads TGCGCCAGCAGCGTCGGGACAGCTTATGGCTACACCTTC. Amino acids: CASSVGTAYGYTF.

This chain joins TRBV28 and TRBJ2-2; TRBD2 might be the D (5 bases). In germline, CDR1 is MDHEN, CDR2 SYDVKM. CDR3 length equals 16 residues. V lost 2 bases and J lost 1, with 11 bases in between. The CDR3 region has the DNA TGTGCCAGCAGTTTAGCGGGCGGGCTGAACACCGGGGAGCTGTTTTTT. Its protein is CASSLAGGLNTGELFF.

Only a few counts were recorded for this clone. The V call is TRBV19, the J call TRBJ1-2; D is possibly TRBD1 (6 bases). CDR1 and CDR2 (germline): LNHDA, SQIVND (reference sequence). V lost 11 bases and J 4 bases, leaving 20 bases between the germline ends. This CDR3 is built from 14 residues. CDR3 nucleotide sequence: TGTGCCCCTAGGGGAGGGGGAACTTCCTATGGCTACACCTTC. Translated, it gives CAPRGGGTSYGYTF.

The chain links TRBV7-9 to TRBJ1-1, with D unresolved. Germline loops: CDR1 SEHNR, CDR2 FQNEAQ (reference sequence). This CDR3 is built from 15 residues. V was clipped by 1 base and J by 1 base, with 10 bases between them. CDR3 sequence (DNA): TGTGCCAGCAGCTTAGGCGGGATCCAGAACACTGAAGCTTTCTTT. Protein sequence: CASSLGGIQNTEAFF.

The V call is TRBV4-2, the J call TRBJ1-5; 7 nucleotides line up with TRBD1. Germline values: CDR1 LGHNA, CDR2 YNFKEQ. The CDR3 length is 15 residues. J lost 3 bases, V lost 4 bases, and 6 bases had no gene match. The CDR3 coding sequence is TGTGCCAGCAGCCCCAGGGACAGCCCCAATCAGCCCCAGCATTTT. It encodes CASSPRDSPNQPQHF.

The chain employs TRBV25-1 and TRBJ2-2; 8 nucleotides align to TRBD1. V gave up 6 bases and J gave up 3 bases; unmatched junction bases: 6. Germline lookup yields CDR1 MGHDK and CDR2 SYGVNS. The CDR3 has 15 residues. The CDR3 region has the DNA TGTGCCAGCAGGCCCGACAGGGGAGACACCGGGGAGCTGTTTTTT. Translating gives CASRPDRGDTGELFF. The variable domain in full, completed from reference TRBV25-1 and TRBJ2-2, reads EADIYQTPRYLVIGTGKKITLECSQTMGHDKMYWYQQDPGMELHLIHYSYGVNSTEKGDLSSESTVSRIRTEHFPLTLESARPSHTSQYLCASRPDRGDTGELFFGEGSRLTVL.

V is TRBV5-1 and J is TRBJ2-7, with D unresolved. Trimming removed 0 bases from V and 1 base from J, with 8 bases in between. Germline loops: CDR1 SGHRS, CDR2 YFSETQ. CDR3 length: 14 residues. The CDR3 loop reads CASSLDPGSYEQYF. As DNA, the CDR3 is TGCGCCAGCAGCTTGGACCCGGGTTCCTACGAGCAGTACTTC.

V usage is TRBV6-1 and J usage is TRBJ1-2, with D perhaps TRBD1 (5 bases). The germline V gene encodes CDR1 MNHNS and CDR2 SASEGT. The CDR3 loop spans 15 amino acids. Trimming left V 4 bases short and J 1 base short, with 13 bases between. The CDR3 bases are TGTGCCAGCAGTGTGGGACGGGCAAGTAACTATGGCTACACCTTC. Translating it yields CASSVGRASNYGYTF.

The chain carries TRBV5-6 and TRBJ1-2; 9 positions agree with TRBD1. The germline gives CDR1 SGHDT, CDR2 YYEEEE. With V trimmed by 5 bases and J by 4 bases, 3 bases remained unmatched. This CDR3 is 13 amino acids long. The DNA for the CDR3 is TGTGCCAGCAGAATGACAGGGGGCTATGGCTACACCTTC. Translated, it gives CASRMTGGYGYTF.

The table lists this clone with a few counts. The rearrangement links TRBV5-6 to TRBJ1-5; D not resolved. The germline V gene has CDR1 SGHDT and CDR2 YYEEEE. The CDR3 spans 15 residues. The V end was cut by 0 bases, the J end by 2 bases, with 9 bases between. The CDR3 DNA reads as TGTGCCAGCAGCTTGGCCGAGAGTGGCAATCAGCCCCAGCATTTT. Translating gives CASSLAESGNQPQHF. Complete variable domain (other parts from reference TRBV5-6 and TRBJ1-5): DAGVTQSPTHLIKTRGQQVTLRCSPKSGHDTVSWYQQALGQGPQFIFQYYEEEERQRGNFPDRFSGHQFPNYSSELNVNALLLGDSALYLCASSLAESGNQPQHFGDGTRLSIL.